This paragraph covers one TCR beta chain sequence. This entry belongs to a study of control samples from healthy donors and cancer patients. Profiling relied on immunoSEQ multiplex PCR, and the TCRdb table lists in-frame clones only, not all of them. The table lists 150,000 to 200,000 clones, approximately 94% of them singletons. Trimming shortened V by 4 bases and J by 11 bases, and 17 bases separated the two germline ends. Germline-derived CDR1 and CDR2 are SGHTA and FQGNSA. The CDR3 length is 13 residues. What was sequenced was blood. V is TRBV7-2 and J is TRBJ1-2, with a tentative D call TRBD1 (6 bases). The sequence derives from a young woman in good health. The CDR3 DNA follows: TGTGCCAGCAGCTCAAAAACACGTCAGGGGTACACCTTC. It is translated as CASSSKTRQGYTF.